The T cell receptor beta chain described here comes from a study of blood T cell repertoires in COVID-19. Study context: Samples taken during acute and convalescent COVID-19 were collected in the United States, Italy and Spain. Sources were T cells, B-cell-depleted T cells, or PBMCs; the material itself was cDNA or gDNA.

Seattle cases were enrolled at active infection and followed longitudinally. Authors' processing steps: Amplification with reference gene primers provided the estimates of nucleated cell counts. The method was immunoSEQ multiplex PCR; TCRdb's version includes in-frame clones alone and lacks a portion of them. V and J calls and clone size are those listed in that table; D and trimming were worked out from the DNA. The profile shows a few hundred thousand clones, approximately 86% of them singletons. The CDR3 totals 15 residues. Unmatched junction bases numbered 7, after V lost 3 bases and J lost 7 bases. Germline CDR1 reads LNHDA; CDR2 reads SQIVND (reference sequence).

Material for sequencing was peripheral blood. V usage is TRBV19 and J usage is TRBJ2-1; TRBD1 matches at 9 bases. The clonotype originates from a woman aged 55-70 years with COVID-19, enrolled during active disease. The chain's CDR3 is CASSIPDRGGNEQFF. CDR3 DNA sequence: TGTGCCAGTAGTATCCCCGACAGGGGGGGGAATGAGCAGTTCTTC.